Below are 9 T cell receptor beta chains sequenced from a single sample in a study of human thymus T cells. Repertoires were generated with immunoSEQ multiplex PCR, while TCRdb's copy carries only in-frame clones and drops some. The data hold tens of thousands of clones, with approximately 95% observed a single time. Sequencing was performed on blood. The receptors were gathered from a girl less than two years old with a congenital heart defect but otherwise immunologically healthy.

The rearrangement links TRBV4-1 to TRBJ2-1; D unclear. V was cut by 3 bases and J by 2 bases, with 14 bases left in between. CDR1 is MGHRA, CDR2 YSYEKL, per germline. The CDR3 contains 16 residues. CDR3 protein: CASSHPVRVPYNEQFF. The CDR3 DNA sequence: TGCGCCAGCAGCCACCCAGTACGGGTTCCCTACAATGAGCAGTTCTTC.

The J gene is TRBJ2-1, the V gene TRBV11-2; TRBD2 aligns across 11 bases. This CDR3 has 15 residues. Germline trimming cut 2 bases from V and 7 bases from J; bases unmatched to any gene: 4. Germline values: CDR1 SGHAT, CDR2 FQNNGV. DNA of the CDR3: TGTGCCAGCAGCTTAATGGGGACTAGCGGTAATGAGCAGTTCTTC. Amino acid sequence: CASSLMGTSGNEQFF.

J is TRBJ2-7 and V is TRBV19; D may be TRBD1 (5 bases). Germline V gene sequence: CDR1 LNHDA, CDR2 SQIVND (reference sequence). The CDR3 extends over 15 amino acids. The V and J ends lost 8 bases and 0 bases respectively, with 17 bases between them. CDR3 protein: CASRSATGTSYEQYF. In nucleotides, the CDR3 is TGTGCCAGTCGATCCGCAACAGGAACCTCCTACGAGCAGTACTTC.

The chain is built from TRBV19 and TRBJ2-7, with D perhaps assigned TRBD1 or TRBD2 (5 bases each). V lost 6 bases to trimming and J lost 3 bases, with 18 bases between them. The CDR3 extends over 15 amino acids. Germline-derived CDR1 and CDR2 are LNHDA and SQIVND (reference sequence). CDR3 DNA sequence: TGTGCCAGTAGCTCGCCCGGGGCAAAACGCTACGAGCAGTACTTC. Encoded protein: CASSSPGAKRYEQYF.

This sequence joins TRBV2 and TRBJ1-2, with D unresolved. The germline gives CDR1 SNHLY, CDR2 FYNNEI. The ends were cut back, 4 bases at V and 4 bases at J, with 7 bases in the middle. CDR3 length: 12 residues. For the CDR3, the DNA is TGTGCCAGCAGTGCAGGAGTCTATGGCTACACCTTC. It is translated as CASSAGVYGYTF. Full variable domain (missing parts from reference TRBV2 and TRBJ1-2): EPEVTQTPSHQVTQMGQEVILRCVPISNHLYFYWYRQILGQKVEFLVSFYNNEISEKSEIFDDQFSVERPDGSNFTLKIRSTKLEDSAMYFCASSAGVYGYTFGSGTRLTVV.

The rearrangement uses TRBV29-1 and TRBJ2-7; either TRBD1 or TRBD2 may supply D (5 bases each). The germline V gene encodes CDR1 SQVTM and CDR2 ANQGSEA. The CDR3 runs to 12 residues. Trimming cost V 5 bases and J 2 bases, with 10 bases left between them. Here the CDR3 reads CSVRDGPYEQYF. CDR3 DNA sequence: TGCAGCGTTCGGGACGGTCCCTACGAGCAGTACTTC.

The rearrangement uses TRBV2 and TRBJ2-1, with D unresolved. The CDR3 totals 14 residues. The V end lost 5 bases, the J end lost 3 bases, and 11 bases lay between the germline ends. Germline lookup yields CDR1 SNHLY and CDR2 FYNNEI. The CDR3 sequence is CASSSDADYNEQFF. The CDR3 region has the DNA TGTGCCAGCAGTTCGGACGCAGACTACAATGAGCAGTTCTTC.

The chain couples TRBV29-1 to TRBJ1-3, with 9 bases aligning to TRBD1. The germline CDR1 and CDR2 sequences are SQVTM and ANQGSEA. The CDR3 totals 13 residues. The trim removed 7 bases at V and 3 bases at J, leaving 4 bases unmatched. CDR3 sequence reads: CSARTGDGNTIYF. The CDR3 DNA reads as TGCAGCGCCCGGACAGGGGATGGAAACACCATATATTTT. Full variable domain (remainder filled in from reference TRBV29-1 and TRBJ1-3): SAVISQKPSRDICQRGTSLTIQCQVDSQVTMMFWYRQQPGQSLTLIATANQGSEATYESGFVIDKFPISRPNLTFSTLTVSNMSPEDSSIYLCSARTGDGNTIYFGEGSWLTVV.

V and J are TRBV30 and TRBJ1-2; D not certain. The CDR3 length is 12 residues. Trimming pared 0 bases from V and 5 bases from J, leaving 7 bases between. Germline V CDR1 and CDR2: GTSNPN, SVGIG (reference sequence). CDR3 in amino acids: CAWSVAVYGYTF. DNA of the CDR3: TGTGCCTGGAGTGTAGCTGTTTATGGCTACACCTTC.